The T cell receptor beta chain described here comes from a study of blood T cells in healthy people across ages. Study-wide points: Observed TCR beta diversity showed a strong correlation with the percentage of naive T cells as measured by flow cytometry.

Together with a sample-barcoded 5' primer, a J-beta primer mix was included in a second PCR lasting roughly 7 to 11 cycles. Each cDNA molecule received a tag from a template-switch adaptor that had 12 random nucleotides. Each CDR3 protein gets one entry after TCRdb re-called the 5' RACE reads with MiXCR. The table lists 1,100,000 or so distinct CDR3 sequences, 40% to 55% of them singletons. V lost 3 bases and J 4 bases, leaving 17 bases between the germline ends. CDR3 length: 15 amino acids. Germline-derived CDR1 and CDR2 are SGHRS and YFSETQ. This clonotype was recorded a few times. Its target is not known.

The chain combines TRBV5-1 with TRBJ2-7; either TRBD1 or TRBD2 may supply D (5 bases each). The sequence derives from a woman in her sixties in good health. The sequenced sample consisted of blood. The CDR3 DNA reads TGCGCCAGCAGCTCTACCGGGACGAGGGGATACGAGCAGTACTTC. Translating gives CASSSTGTRGYEQYF.